Described below is a single T cell receptor (beta chain) sequence and its context. This record belongs to a study of shared clonotypes between healthy human individuals. Across the study: Donor ages ranged 18 to 49 years: a couple of women, a few men.

TCRdb keeps only in-frame clones here, not all; method: immunoSEQ multiplex PCR. This sample has 470,000 or so clones, with more than 65% found just once. V was shortened by 5 bases and J by 6 bases, with 18 bases between the two germline ends. The germline gives CDR1 LNHDA, CDR2 SQIVND (reference sequence). CDR3 length equals 15 residues. This TCR derives from a woman between 35 and 50 years old in good health. Some clones in this sample may be carry-over from other donors' samples. V gene TRBV19 combines with J gene TRBJ2-3; D is uncertain. What was sequenced was PBMCs. CDR3 loop: CASSPPGREGDTQYF. For the CDR3, the DNA is TGTGCCAGTAGTCCCCCCGGGCGAGAAGGTGATACGCAGTATTTT.